This TCR beta chain was captured by sequencing in a study of tumor-infiltrating lymphocytes in primary liver carcinoma. The wider study: The number of productive TCRbeta reads per sample ranged from roughly 3.65 to 8 million and was similar across tissue types.

Turning to this clonotype: Its antigen is still unknown.

For blood RNA, unsorted whole blood served as the source, and germline DNA was extracted too. Starting material of 450 to 550 ng total RNA yielded TCR beta cDNA via a constant-region primer. Employing slightly modified ARM-PCR, three nested multiplex PCR rounds were run, and these gave rise to the TCR beta libraries. PCR rounds one and two used TRBV1-TRBV30 forward primers with a C-beta reverse primer for approximately 10 cycles each. One entry per CDR3 protein results from TCRdb running MiXCR on the multiplex PCR reads. The table records 310,000 or so distinct CDR3 sequences, around three fifths of them present only once. Study outcomes and limitations: Tumor specimens were characterized by a significantly higher top-250-clone fraction than blood (p = 0.039). Tumor region pairs showed greater overlap than either tumor-adjacent or tumor-blood pairs did.

The CDR3 consists of 13 residues. Trimming cost V 5 bases and J 0 bases, with 7 bases left between them. Per germline, CDR1 MDHEN and CDR2 SYDVKM. This chain links TRBV28 with TRBJ1-1; D is unresolved. The TCR sequence derives from a woman aged 30 to 39 with primary liver carcinoma and hepatitis B virus infection. Sequencing was done on a sample of peripheral blood. CDR3: CASSKKMNTEAFF. CDR3 sequence (DNA): TGTGCCAGCAGTAAGAAGATGAACACTGAAGCTTTCTTT.